These 17 T cell receptor beta chains share one sample of origin, sequenced in a study of cytomegalovirus exposure and HLA in healthy donors. With 60 Vbeta and 13 Jbeta primers, the PCR was carried out. Assay used: immunoSEQ multiplex PCR; TCRdb lists only in-frame clones, some missing. The sample lists roughly 120,000 clones; 15% to 17% were seen once. Sequenced material: PBMCs. These receptors were obtained from a woman between 18 and 29 years old in good health and CMV-seronegative.

CDR3 bases: TGTGCCAGCCAGGGGACGGACACCGGGGAGCTGTTTTTT. Protein sequence: CASQGTDTGELFF. The rearrangement links TRBV6-4 to TRBJ2-2; the D gene is possibly TRBD1 (6 bases). V lost 8 bases and J lost 3, with 10 bases in between. This CDR3 comprises 13 residues. Per germline, CDR1 MRHNA and CDR2 SNTAGT.

This clone showed up just a few times. This sequence joins TRBV6-5 and TRBJ1-6, with D possibly matching TRBD1 (6 bases). V shed 10 bases and J shed 9 bases, with 19 bases lying between them. The V gene's germline CDR1 is MNHEY and CDR2 SVGAGI. There are 14 residues in the CDR3. As DNA, the CDR3 is TGTGCCACCAATAAGGGGGTCCCTAGTTCACCCCTCCACTTT. Protein sequence: CATNKGVPSSPLHF.

This clone appeared a few times. The J gene is TRBJ2-3, the V gene TRBV7-2, with D perhaps TRBD2 (6 bases). The V end was cut by 4 bases, the J end by 5 bases, with 25 bases between. Germline CDR1 SGHTA, CDR2 FQGNSA. The CDR3 spans 18 residues. The CDR3 region is CASSSLPGLLLEGDTQYF. CDR3 DNA: TGTGCCAGCAGCTCACTACCTGGACTACTACTGGAGGGAGATACGCAGTATTTT.

This clone was observed a handful of times. The rearrangement joins TRBV5-4 to TRBJ2-5, with 12 bases lining up with TRBD1. CDR1 and CDR2 from the germline V gene are SGHNT and YYREEE (reference sequence). J was trimmed by 4 bases and V by 0 bases; bases with no gene match: 1. The CDR3 length is 15 residues. CDR3 in DNA: TGTGCCAGCAGCTTGGAGGGACAGGGGGCAGAGACCCAGTACTTC. Encoded protein: CASSLEGQGAETQYF.

This sequence joins TRBV30 and TRBJ1-3; D not resolved. Deletions cut 0 bases from V and 4 bases from J, with 7 bases between. This CDR3 spans 13 amino acids. The germline gives CDR1 GTSNPN, CDR2 SVGIG (reference sequence). CDR3 nucleotide sequence: TGTGCCTGGAGTGTTTCCTCGGGAAACACCATATATTTT. It specifies CAWSVSSGNTIYF.

The J gene is TRBJ2-2, the V gene TRBV11-2, with TRBD1 as a possible D gene (5 bases). The CDR3 contains 13 residues. Germline assignment: CDR1 SGHAT and CDR2 FQNNGV. The V gene lost 4 bases and the J gene lost 5 bases, with 8 bases spanning the gap. Here the CDR3 DNA reads TGTGCCAGCAGCTCCCAGGGTACCGGGGAGCTGTTTTTT. Encoded protein: CASSSQGTGELFF. Full variable domain (rest looked up from reference TRBV11-2 and TRBJ2-2): EAGVAQSPRYKIIEKRQSVAFWCNPISGHATLYWYQQILGQGPKLLIQFQNNGVVDDSQLPKDRFSAERLKGVDSTLKIQPAKLEDSAVYLCASSSQGTGELFFGEGSRLTVL.

The rearrangement uses TRBV6-5 and TRBJ1-1; no firm D call. Between the trimmed V and J ends, which lost 0 bases and 11 bases, there was a span of 16 bases. Germline V gives CDR1 MNHEY, CDR2 SVGAGI. The CDR3 length is 14 residues. CDR3 coding DNA: TGTGCCAGCAGTTACTCGACCTCGGGAGTTGTGGCTTTCTTT. Its protein is CASSYSTSGVVAFF.

This clone was seen only a few times. V gene TRBV9 combines with J gene TRBJ2-3; D not certain. Germline loops: CDR1 SGDLS, CDR2 YYNGEE. Trimming stripped 3 bases from V and 2 bases from J, with 10 bases between. This CDR3 is 14 amino acids long. CDR3 DNA: TGTGCCAGCAGCGCCCGTAAGCCCACAGATACGCAGTATTTT. Its translation is CASSARKPTDTQYF. The variable domain in full, completed from reference TRBV9 and TRBJ2-3, reads DSGVTQTPKHLITATGQRVTLRCSPRSGDLSVYWYQQSLDQGLQFLIQYYNGEERAKGNILERFSAQQFPDLHSELNLSSLELGDSALYFCASSARKPTDTQYFGPGTRLTVL.

This clone came up a few times. The V gene is TRBV6-5, the J gene TRBJ1-2; 9 bases line up with TRBD1. The germline V gene encodes CDR1 MNHEY and CDR2 SVGAGI. This CDR3 is built from 14 residues. Trimming at V came to 10 bases and at J to 7 bases, leaving 13 bases not matched to a gene. The CDR3 DNA reads TGTGCCATTTCCCGGGACAGGGATTTGGGTGGCTACACCTTC. Amino acid sequence: CAISRDRDLGGYTF.

To note about this clone: At the DNA level, this CDR3 is encoded by other sequences in the same sample as well. The chain links TRBV5-1 to TRBJ2-1; possibly TRBD1 for D (5 bases). The CDR3 covers 15 residues. Trimming shortened V by 4 bases and J by 0 bases, and 11 bases separated the two germline ends. Germline values: CDR1 SGHRS, CDR2 YFSETQ. The chain's CDR3 is CASSTDSLSYNEQFF. CDR3 nucleotide sequence: TGCGCCAGCAGCACCGACAGTCTCTCCTACAATGAGCAGTTCTTC.

This clone was seen more than once but under ten times. The junction does not match germline at one end; this may be a read error. This rearrangement joins TRBV5-4 to TRBJ2-1; the match to TRBD1 covers 7 bases. CDR1 and CDR2 from the germline V gene are SGHNT and YYREEE (reference sequence). The CDR3 totals 11 residues. DNA of the CDR3: TGTGCCAGCGGAGGTGACAGGGAAGTACTCTTC. Protein product: CASGGDREVLF.

V usage is TRBV19 and J usage is TRBJ2-1, with 10 nucleotides matching TRBD1. J gave up 4 bases and V 3 bases, and 3 bases lay outside the gene matches. The CDR3 is 15 amino acids. The germline V gene has CDR1 LNHDA and CDR2 SQIVND (reference sequence). CDR3 bases: TGTGCCAGTAGTATTAGGACAGGGGGTTACAATGAGCAGTTCTTC. Amino acids: CASSIRTGGYNEQFF.

This clone has just a few counts. The chain recombines TRBV6-1 with TRBJ2-7, with D tentatively TRBD2 (5 bases). The V end lost 0 bases, the J end lost 7 bases, and 16 bases lay between the germline ends. The CDR3 has 15 residues. CDR1 and CDR2 from the germline V gene are MNHNS and SASEGT. The chain's CDR3 is CASSEALFSSGEQYF. The DNA of the CDR3 is TGTGCCAGCAGTGAAGCCCTATTCTCTTCGGGGGAGCAGTACTTC.

This chain links TRBV28 with TRBJ1-3; D may be TRBD1 (6 bases). CDR3 length: 16 amino acids. CDR1 MDHEN and CDR2 SYDVKM come from the germline V gene. With 5 bases removed from V and 0 bases from J, the gap between germline ends came to 14 bases. CDR3 sequence (DNA): TGTGCCAGCAGTCCAACAGGGACGAGCTCTGGAAACACCATATATTTT. It is translated as CASSPTGTSSGNTIYF.

This clone was counted only a few times. The chain employs TRBV5-1 and TRBJ1-1, with TRBD1 matching 7 bases. Germline V gene lookup returns CDR1 SGHRS and CDR2 YFSETQ. V shed 2 bases, J shed 4 bases, and the junction held 5 bases outside the gene matches. There are 14 residues in the CDR3. CDR3 nucleotide sequence: TGCGCCAGCAGCTTACAACAGGGGATCACTGAAGCTTTCTTT. It specifies CASSLQQGITEAFF.

V usage is TRBV7-3 and J usage is TRBJ1-2; 7 bases match TRBD1. The V gene's germline CDR1 is SGHTA and CDR2 FQGTGA. V shed 5 bases and J 7 bases; nucleotides not matched to a gene: 19. This CDR3 is 17 amino acids long. Here the CDR3 DNA reads TGTGCCAGCAGCCCGATCCCGGGACAGCCTCCTGGTGGTGGCTACACCTTC. Residues: CASSPIPGQPPGGGYTF.

A few counts support this clone. In DNA form, the CDR3 reads TGTGCCAGCAGGCGGTCGGGACTAGCGGGCCAAGAGACCCAGTACTTC. This encodes CASRRSGLAGQETQYF. The chain combines TRBV2 with TRBJ2-5; TRBD2 aligns across 12 bases. Per germline, CDR1 SNHLY and CDR2 FYNNEI. The CDR3 totals 16 residues. V was clipped by 6 bases and J by 1 base; unmatched bases: 6.